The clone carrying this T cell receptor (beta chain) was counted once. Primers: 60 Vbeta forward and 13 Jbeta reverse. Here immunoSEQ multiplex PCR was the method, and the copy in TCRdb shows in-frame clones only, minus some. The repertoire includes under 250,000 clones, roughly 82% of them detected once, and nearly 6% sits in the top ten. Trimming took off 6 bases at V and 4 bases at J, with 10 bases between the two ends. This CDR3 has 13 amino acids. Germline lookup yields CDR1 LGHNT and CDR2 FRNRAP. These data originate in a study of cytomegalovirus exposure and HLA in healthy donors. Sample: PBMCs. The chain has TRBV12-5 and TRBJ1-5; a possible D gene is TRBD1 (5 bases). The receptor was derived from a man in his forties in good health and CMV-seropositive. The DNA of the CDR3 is TGTGCTAGTGGCATCGGGGGGAATCAGCCCCAGCATTTT. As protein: CASGIGGNQPQHF. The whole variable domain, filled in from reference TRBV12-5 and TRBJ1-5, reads DARVTQTPRHKVTEMGQEVTMRCQPILGHNTVFWYRQTMMQGLELLAYFRNRAPLDDSGMPKDRFSAEMPDATLATLKIQPSEPRDSAVYFCASGIGGNQPQHFGDGTRLSIL.